Below, 32 T cell receptor beta chains from the same sample are listed, as sequenced in a study of T cell responses to AZD1222 COVID-19 vaccine. Libraries were prepared by immunoSEQ multiplex PCR; TCRdb keeps only in-frame clonotypes and omits some of them. The sample includes around 95,000 clones, about 89% seen only once; the top ten take 4.2%. Source: peripheral blood, taken on day 0 of MenACWY control vaccination. The receptors were gathered from an adult in good health.

The CDR3 sequence is CASSGFPSGGEYEQYF. The CDR3 DNA reads as TGTGCCAGCAGCGGATTCCCTTCAGGTGGGGAGTACGAGCAGTACTTC. J is TRBJ2-7 and V is TRBV7-9; a possible D gene is TRBD2 (5 bases). V lost 5 bases and J lost 4, with 21 bases in between. Germline CDR1 is SEHNR and CDR2 is FQNEAQ (reference sequence). This CDR3 has 16 amino acids. The full variable domain, its missing parts supplied by reference TRBV7-9 and TRBJ2-7, is DTGVSQNPRHKITKRGQNVTFRCDPISEHNRLYWYRQTLGQGPEFLTYFQNEAQLEKSRLLSDRFSAERPKGSFSTLEIQRTEQGDSAMYLCASSGFPSGGEYEQYFGPGTRLTVT.

The chain recombines TRBV7-3 with TRBJ1-2, with a tentative D call TRBD1 (6 bases). The CDR3 loop spans 12 amino acids. CDR1 and CDR2 (germline): SGHTA, FQGTGA. Trimming pared 8 bases from V and 7 bases from J, leaving 14 bases between. The CDR3 loop reads CASGGGLGGYTF. CDR3 DNA sequence: TGTGCCAGCGGAGGGGGGCTCGGTGGCTACACCTTC.

J is TRBJ2-3 and V is TRBV5-1; 8 bases are a match to TRBD1. Unmatched junction bases numbered 2, after V lost 1 base and J lost 1 base. There are 15 residues in the CDR3. Germline CDR1 SGHRS, CDR2 YFSETQ. CDR3 amino acids: CASSLSGQGTDTQYF. The CDR3 DNA is TGCGCCAGCAGCTTGTCGGGACAGGGCACAGATACGCAGTATTTT. The full variable domain, rest sourced from reference TRBV5-1 and TRBJ2-3, is KAGVTQTPRYLIKTRGQQVTLSCSPISGHRSVSWYQQTPGQGLQFLFEYFSETQRNKGNFPGRFSGRQFSNSRSEMNVSTLELGDSALYLCASSLSGQGTDTQYFGPGTRLTVL.

Notes on this clone: Other DNA variants within this sample encode the same CDR3. As DNA, the CDR3 is TGTGCCAGCTCACCACTAGGGACGGATAATTCACCCCTCCACTTT. This translates into CASSPLGTDNSPLHF. The rearrangement joins TRBV18 to TRBJ1-6; D is perhaps TRBD1 (5 bases). CDR1 and CDR2 from the germline V gene are KGHSH and LQKENI. The germline V and J ends were trimmed by 1 base and 5 bases, with 9 bases remaining between them. The CDR3 sequence is 15 residues long. Full variable domain (outside the CDR3, taken from reference TRBV18 and TRBJ1-6): NAGVMQNPRHLVRRRGQEARLRCSPMKGHSHVYWYRQLPEEGLKFMVYLQKENIIDESGMPKERFSAEFPKEGPSILRIQQVVRGDSAAYFCASSPLGTDNSPLHFGNGTRLTVT.

The J gene is TRBJ1-1, the V gene TRBV18; maybe TRBD1 (5 bases). The CDR3 runs 13 residues. V was shortened by 1 base and J by 7 bases, with 10 bases between the two germline ends. Germline V lookup: CDR1 KGHSH, CDR2 LQKENI. Here the CDR3 reads CASSPRRGDEAFF. The CDR3 nucleotides are TGTGCCAGCTCACCACGTCGGGGGGATGAAGCTTTCTTT. The entire variable domain, with the rest obtained from reference TRBV18 and TRBJ1-1, is as follows: NAGVMQNPRHLVRRRGQEARLRCSPMKGHSHVYWYRQLPEEGLKFMVYLQKENIIDESGMPKERFSAEFPKEGPSILRIQQVVRGDSAAYFCASSPRRGDEAFFGQGTRLTVV.

This clone was recorded once. V is TRBV2 and J is TRBJ2-1; D not resolved. The V end lost 4 bases, the J end lost 9 bases, and 7 bases lay between the germline ends. CDR3 length: 11 residues. Germline CDR1 SNHLY, CDR2 FYNNEI. CDR3 residues: CASSGSAEQFF. DNA of the CDR3: TGTGCCAGCAGTGGTTCGGCTGAGCAGTTCTTC.

This clone was counted only a few times. This sequence joins TRBV7-6 and TRBJ1-2; 8 positions match TRBD1. V gave up 1 base and J gave up 1 base; unmatched junction bases: 2. The CDR3 has 15 amino acids. Germline values: CDR1 SGHVS, CDR2 FNYEAQ. CDR3 nucleotide sequence: TGTGCCAGCAGCTTAGGGACAGGGAATAACTATGGCTACACCTTC. Its translation is CASSLGTGNNYGYTF.

This clone was seen once. This chain's CDR3 is CASSVGGTVLSNEQFF. Written as DNA, the CDR3 is TGTGCCAGCAGCGTAGGAGGGACAGTACTCTCCAATGAGCAGTTCTTC. This chain uses TRBV9 with TRBJ2-1; 7 positions match TRBD1. The germline V gene has CDR1 SGDLS and CDR2 YYNGEE. The J segment lost 6 bases and the V segment lost 0 bases, leaving 9 bases of the junction unmatched. This CDR3 contains 16 residues.

This clone was seen a single time. This rearrangement joins TRBV24-1 to TRBJ2-1, with 7 bases aligning to TRBD1. Germline values: CDR1 KGHDR, CDR2 SFDVKD. V shed 4 bases, J shed 2 bases, and the junction held 16 bases outside the gene matches. The CDR3 is 19 residues long. The DNA of the CDR3 is TGTGCCACCAGTGACCCAGGACAGGTACTCGGATCGGCCTACAATGAGCAGTTCTTC. Its translation is CATSDPGQVLGSAYNEQFF.

The V gene is TRBV19, the J gene TRBJ2-3, with a possible D match to TRBD2 (6 bases). The CDR3 length is 16 residues. Germline V lookup: CDR1 LNHDA, CDR2 SQIVND (reference sequence). V lost 1 base and J 4 bases, leaving 15 bases between the germline ends. Written as DNA, the CDR3 is TGTGCCAGTAGTATAGGAGGGGCGGGGTTGGCAGATACGCAGTATTTT. Translation: CASSIGGAGLADTQYF.

The rearrangement links TRBV27 to TRBJ2-1; 12 positions match TRBD2. Trimming removed 5 bases from V and 5 bases from J; junction bases left unmatched: 4. The CDR3 contains 15 residues. Looked up from germline, CDR1 is MNHEY and CDR2 is SMNVEV (reference sequence). The CDR3 sequence is CASSPGLAGNNEQFF. In DNA, the CDR3 is TGTGCCAGCAGTCCTGGACTAGCGGGAAACAATGAGCAGTTCTTC.

The rearrangement uses TRBV6-5 and TRBJ2-5, with 8 nucleotides matching TRBD1. Germline V CDR1 and CDR2: MNHEY, SVGAGI. V was clipped by 0 bases and J by 4 bases; unmatched bases: 7. The CDR3 sequence is 16 residues long. The CDR3, as DNA: TGTGCCAGCAGTTACTCCTCCCACGGACAGGGAGAGACCCAGTACTTC. Translating gives CASSYSSHGQGETQYF.

This rearrangement joins TRBV7-2 to TRBJ2-3; 16 bases agree with TRBD2. Germline lookup yields CDR1 SGHTA and CDR2 FQGNSA. With 5 bases clipped from V and 6 bases from J, the junction kept 8 bases outside the gene matches. The CDR3 runs 17 residues. CDR3 in DNA: TGTGCCAGCAGCCAACCTCCGGGACTAGCGGGGGGGGATACGCAGTATTTT. The encoded protein is CASSQPPGLAGGDTQYF.

This clone was seen a single time. The chain links TRBV6-2 or TRBV6-3 to TRBJ2-1, with 9 positions matching TRBD1. Trimming at V came to 2 bases and at J to 8 bases, leaving 13 bases not matched to a gene. The CDR3 totals 17 residues. CDR1 is MNHEY, CDR2 SVGEGT, per germline. The CDR3 nucleotides are TGTGCCAGCAGTTACCCCTCTTCCGGGACAGGGTTCGATGAGCAGTTCTTC. As protein: CASSYPSSGTGFDEQFF.

Comment on this clone: The junction does not match germline at one end; this may be a read error. This chain joins TRBV4-1 and TRBJ1-2; 9 nucleotides line up with TRBD1. Germline V gene data show CDR1 as MGHRA and CDR2 as YSYEKL. CDR3 length: 9 residues. CDR3 bases: TGCGCCAGCAGCCCCGGACAGGGGTTC. It specifies CASSPGQGF.

The chain recombines TRBV9 with TRBJ1-2, with D perhaps TRBD1 (5 bases). The CDR3 totals 14 residues. Per germline, CDR1 SGDLS and CDR2 YYNGEE. Trimming pared 0 bases from V and 3 bases from J, leaving 9 bases between. The CDR3 DNA follows: TGTGCCAGCAGCGTAGCTATAGGGGACTATGGCTACACCTTC. Protein product: CASSVAIGDYGYTF.

J is TRBJ1-1 and V is TRBV15; D ambiguous. The CDR3 sequence is 14 residues long. Germline V gene sequence: CDR1 LNHNV, CDR2 YYDKDF (reference sequence). Trimming took off 1 base at V and 3 bases at J, with 9 bases between the two ends. Here the CDR3 reads CATSRGAQDTEAFF. CDR3 nucleotides: TGTGCCACCAGCAGAGGGGCCCAGGACACTGAAGCTTTCTTT.

The V and J genes are TRBV10-3 and TRBJ2-5, with 8 bases identical to TRBD1. V was clipped by 3 bases and J by 5 bases; unmatched bases: 11. CDR1 is ENHRY and CDR2 is SYGVKD in the germline V gene. CDR3 size: 16 residues. Here the CDR3 DNA reads TGTGCCATCAGTGACACAGCTGGACAGGGTGGCGAGACCCAGTACTTC. It codes for CAISDTAGQGGETQYF.

The CDR3 DNA reads as TGCGCCAGCAGTGAGCCGACGAGTGGACAGGCTTTCTTT. This sequence encodes CASSEPTSGQAFF. The chain is built from TRBV10-1 and TRBJ1-1, with D possibly being TRBD1 (6 bases). The length of the CDR3 is 13 residues. Germline V CDR1 and CDR2: WNHNN, SYGVQD (reference sequence). The V end lost 2 bases, the J end lost 11 bases, and 15 bases lay between the germline ends.

J is TRBJ2-7 and V is TRBV19, with 7 nucleotides matching TRBD1. V gave up 5 bases and J gave up 0 bases; unmatched junction bases: 10. The CDR3 is made up of 16 amino acids. CDR1 and CDR2 (germline): LNHDA, SQIVND (reference sequence). CDR3 sequence (DNA): TGTGCCAGTAGTGTACTTGCGGACAGGAGCTCCTACGAGCAGTACTTC. This sequence encodes CASSVLADRSSYEQYF.

The chain joins TRBV28 to TRBJ2-5; 8 bases match TRBD2. Trimming removed 3 bases from V and 1 base from J; junction bases left unmatched: 7. Germline CDR1 is MDHEN and CDR2 is SYDVKM. The CDR3 runs 16 residues. The CDR3 loop is CASSFPGGVTQETQYF. The CDR3 DNA is TGTGCCAGCAGTTTCCCCGGGGGGGTGACCCAAGAGACCCAGTACTTC.

With respect to this clone: Its ends do not fully match the called genes, so a read error is possible. J is TRBJ1-6 and V is TRBV28; 10 nucleotides agree with TRBD1. The CDR3 sequence is 14 residues long. Per germline, CDR1 MDHEN and CDR2 SYDVKM. CDR3 protein: CAGSLRTGGSPLHF. DNA of the CDR3: TGTGCCGGCAGTTTAAGGACAGGGGGATCACCCCTCCACTTT.

The CDR3 loop is CASSQDRAQGVGYTF. DNA for the CDR3: TGCGCCAGCAGCCAAGACCGGGCGCAGGGGGTGGGCTACACCTTC. The chain joins TRBV4-3 to TRBJ1-2; 7 bases are a match to TRBD1. The CDR3 runs to 15 residues. The germline V gene encodes CDR1 LGHNA and CDR2 YSLEER. Trimming cost V 0 bases and J 8 bases; bases outside gene matches: 9.

The chain is built from TRBV6-5 and TRBJ2-7; TRBD1 matches 12 bases. V was pared by 6 bases and J by 5 bases, with 2 bases of the junction left unmatched. The germline V gene has CDR1 MNHEY and CDR2 SVGAGI. This CDR3 comprises 13 residues. CDR3 amino acids: CASRGTGGDEQYF. The CDR3 nucleotides are TGTGCCAGCAGAGGGACAGGGGGCGACGAGCAGTACTTC.

V gene TRBV21-1 combines with J gene TRBJ2-6; the table calls TRBD2, which could not be checked here. TRBV21-1 is tagged as a pseudogene. The CDR3 consists of 10 residues. CDR3 DNA sequence: TGTGCCAACCCGAGAAACGTCCTGACTTTC. It is translated as CANPRNVLTF.

The chain links TRBV12-2 to TRBJ2-1; TRBD2, as called in the table, went unchecked against the DNA. TRBV12-2 has pseudogene status. The CDR3 runs to 17 residues. The CDR3 loop reads CASRPNRTSGCYNEQFF. The CDR3 nucleotides are TGTGCAAGTCGCCCCAACCGGACTAGCGGATGCTACAATGAGCAGTTCTTC.

The rearrangement joins TRBV2 to TRBJ2-3; D gene ambiguous. V lost 6 bases and J 2 bases, leaving 9 bases between the germline ends. CDR1 is SNHLY, CDR2 FYNNEI, per germline. The CDR3 has 13 amino acids. Written as DNA, the CDR3 is TGTGCCAGCAGATGGGCTACCACAGATACGCAGTATTTT. This translates into CASRWATTDTQYF. Full variable domain (remainder filled in from reference TRBV2 and TRBJ2-3): EPEVTQTPSHQVTQMGQEVILRCVPISNHLYFYWYRQILGQKVEFLVSFYNNEISEKSEIFDDQFSVERPDGSNFTLKIRSTKLEDSAMYFCASRWATTDTQYFGPGTRLTVL.

The V call is TRBV7-2, the J call TRBJ2-2, with D perhaps TRBD2 (6 bases). Germline assignment: CDR1 SGHTA and CDR2 FQGNSA. This CDR3 is 15 amino acids long. Between the trimmed V and J ends, which lost 4 bases and 3 bases, there was a span of 12 bases. The CDR3 here is CASSSRGGDTGELFF. DNA of the CDR3: TGTGCCAGCAGCTCCAGAGGAGGGGACACCGGGGAGCTGTTTTTT. Full variable domain (rest looked up from reference TRBV7-2 and TRBJ2-2): GAGVSQSPSNKVTEKGKDVELRCDPISGHTALYWYRQSLGQGLEFLIYFQGNSAPDKSGLPSDRFSAERTGGSVSTLTIQRTQQEDSAVYLCASSSRGGDTGELFFGEGSRLTVL.

The rearrangement uses TRBV30 and TRBJ2-4; D unclear. This CDR3 has 14 amino acids. Germline loops: CDR1 GTSNPN, CDR2 SVGIG (reference sequence). Trimming removed 0 bases at V and 2 bases at J, with 8 bases between. The DNA for the CDR3 is TGTGCCTGGAGTGTATACGCGACCAAAAACATTCAGTACTTC. As protein: CAWSVYATKNIQYF.

The chain uses TRBV7-9 and TRBJ1-5, with D possibly TRBD1 on 5 matching bases. The CDR3 is 17 amino acids. Germline V gene lookup returns CDR1 SEHNR and CDR2 FQNEAQ (reference sequence). Deletions cut 0 bases from V and 0 bases from J, with 12 bases between. CDR3 amino acids: CASSLATDLYSNQPQHF. Here the CDR3 DNA reads TGTGCCAGCAGCTTAGCGACAGACCTCTATAGCAATCAGCCCCAGCATTTT. The full variable domain, in which reference TRBV7-9 and TRBJ1-5 provide the parts outside the CDR3, is DTGVSQNPRHKITKRGQNVTFRCDPISEHNRLYWYRQTLGQGPEFLTYFQNEAQLEKSRLLSDRFSAERPKGSFSTLEIQRTEQGDSAMYLCASSLATDLYSNQPQHFGDGTRLSIL.

The V and J genes are TRBV5-1 and TRBJ1-6; D possibly corresponds to TRBD1 (5 bases). V was trimmed by 0 bases and J by 12 bases, leaving 13 bases between them. The germline V gene encodes CDR1 SGHRS and CDR2 YFSETQ. CDR3 length equals 14 residues. The CDR3 nucleotides read TGCGCCAGCAGCTTGGAGGGGCCTGTGGGACCCCTCCACTTT. This sequence encodes CASSLEGPVGPLHF.

V gene TRBV10-3 combines with J gene TRBJ1-6, with TRBD1 identical over 11 bases. Trimming took 4 bases from V and 8 from J; bases not matched to a gene: 4. This CDR3 has 15 residues. Germline V CDR1 and CDR2: ENHRY, SYGVKD. The CDR3 nucleotides read TGTGCCATCAGTGGGACAGGGGGCCAGGATTCACCCCTCCACTTT. Translating gives CAISGTGGQDSPLHF.